The 19 T cell receptor beta chains given below trace back to one sample, sequenced in a study of regulatory T cells in long-lasting Graves disease. As for time point: persistent/refractory GD, antithyroid drugs over 5 years with positive TRAb. After RNA was extracted from PBMCs, the TCR library was made from it. Investigators prepared the TCR beta libraries by applying iRepertoire HTBI primers and Arm-PCR of CDR3 regions. From the multiplex PCR reads, TCRdb called clonotypes with MiXCR, one entry per CDR3 protein. The repertoire holds about 460,000 distinct CDR3 sequences, with about 20% as singletons. Sequences were derived from peripheral blood mononuclear cells (PBMCs), sampled when the disease was refractory, from a patient treated with antithyroid drugs. These receptors were collected from a female donor with Graves disease.

This clonotype has at least ten counts. The V gene is TRBV28, the J gene TRBJ2-4; D may be TRBD1 (5 bases). Per the germline V gene, CDR1 is MDHEN and CDR2 is SYDVKM. There are 12 residues in the CDR3. With 4 bases removed from V and 11 bases from J, the gap between germline ends came to 12 bases. This chain's CDR3 is CASSSAGLFQYF. The CDR3 DNA follows: TGTGCCAGCAGTTCGGCAGGGCTTTTTCAGTACTTC. The entire variable domain, with the rest obtained from reference TRBV28 and TRBJ2-4, is as follows: DVKVTQSSRYLVKRTGEKVFLECVQDMDHENMFWYRQDPGLGLRLIYFSYDVKMKEKGDIPEGYSVSREKKERFSLILESASTNQTSMYLCASSSAGLFQYFGAGTRLSVL.

The CDR3, as DNA: TGTGCCAGCAGCTTAGGGGCAAGGGGCCAAGAGACCCAGTACTTC. This codes for CASSLGARGQETQYF. This chain uses TRBV7-2 with TRBJ2-5, with a weak D call TRBD1 (5 bases). Trimming shortened V by 1 base and J by 1 base, and 10 bases separated the two germline ends. The germline V gene has CDR1 SGHTA and CDR2 FQGNSA. This CDR3 has 15 residues.

There are many counts of this clonotype. V and J are TRBV7-2 and TRBJ1-5; 7 nucleotides match TRBD1. The trim removed 3 bases at V and 6 bases at J, leaving 8 bases unmatched. The germline gives CDR1 SGHTA, CDR2 FQGNSA. The CDR3 extends over 15 amino acids. The chain's CDR3 is CASSFDRVKVQPQHF. The CDR3 nucleotides are TGTGCCAGCAGCTTCGACAGGGTTAAGGTTCAGCCCCAGCATTTT.

This clonotype was recorded once. This chain connects TRBV6-2 or TRBV6-3 to TRBJ1-6; 8 bases fit TRBD1. Germline CDR1 MNHEY, CDR2 SVGEGT. J lost 7 bases, V lost 3 bases, and 5 bases had no gene match. The CDR3 is 15 amino acids. The CDR3 sequence: CASSYSDRANSPLHF. The CDR3 bases are TGTGCCAGCAGTTATTCGGACAGGGCCAATTCACCCCTCCACTTT.

This clonotype has only a few counts. This chain connects TRBV5-1 to TRBJ2-5, with a tentative D call TRBD2 (6 bases). This CDR3 has 14 amino acids. V gave up 0 bases and J gave up 4 bases, with 10 bases separating them. CDR1 is SGHRS, CDR2 YFSETQ, per germline. CDR3 protein: CASSLALGGETQYF. In nucleotides, the CDR3 is TGCGCCAGCAGCTTGGCCTTGGGGGGAGAGACCCAGTACTTC.

This clonotype showed up just a few times. The chain links TRBV5-6 to TRBJ1-1; D is uncertain. Germline CDR1 and CDR2: SGHDT and YYEEEE. Trimming took 1 base from V and 11 from J, leaving 9 bases between them. This CDR3 has 11 residues. CDR3 nucleotides: TGTGCCAGCAGCTTGATGGGTAGGGCTTTCTTT. Its protein product is CASSLMGRAFF.

Ten or more counts support this clonotype. This chain uses TRBV28 with TRBJ1-2, with 7 bases aligning to TRBD1. This CDR3 is built from 14 residues. J was trimmed by 3 bases and V by 6 bases; bases with no gene match: 7. Germline CDR1 is MDHEN and CDR2 is SYDVKM. Written as DNA, the CDR3 is TGTGCCAGCAGCCGCGCAGACAGGGACTATGGCTACACCTTC. Protein product: CASSRADRDYGYTF.

This clonotype was seen a few times. The chain is built from TRBV20-1 and TRBJ2-5; D unclear. Germline CDR1 and CDR2: DFQATT and SNEGSKA (reference sequence). V was trimmed by 1 base and J by 5 bases, leaving 11 bases between them. This CDR3 has 13 amino acids. In nucleotides, the CDR3 is TGCAGTGCTAGAGTTGTGGTATCGGAGACCCAGTACTTC. Translating gives CSARVVVSETQYF.

This clonotype was seen a few times. The chain uses TRBV29-1 and TRBJ2-7; tentatively, D is TRBD1 (6 bases). Germline V gene sequence: CDR1 SQVTM, CDR2 ANQGSEA. The V gene lost 0 bases and the J gene lost 3 bases, with 24 bases spanning the gap. The CDR3 has 18 amino acids. CDR3 region: CSVEDGSSVTGTNYEQYF. DNA for the CDR3: TGCAGCGTTGAAGATGGGTCGAGTGTGACAGGAACCAACTACGAGCAGTACTTC.

This clonotype occurred many times. V gene TRBV2 combines with J gene TRBJ2-7, with a tentative D call TRBD2 (5 bases). Trimming pared 8 bases from V and 0 bases from J, leaving 17 bases between. The CDR3 has 15 amino acids. Germline CDR1 is SNHLY and CDR2 is FYNNEI. The CDR3 region has the DNA TGTGCCAGCGGGATGGAGGCCTTAAGCTCCTACGAGCAGTACTTC. Translated, it gives CASGMEALSSYEQYF. Combining the CDR3 with reference TRBV2 and TRBJ2-7 gives the whole variable domain EPEVTQTPSHQVTQMGQEVILRCVPISNHLYFYWYRQILGQKVEFLVSFYNNEISEKSEIFDDQFSVERPDGSNFTLKIRSTKLEDSAMYFCASGMEALSSYEQYFGPGTRLTVT.

This chain uses TRBV5-1 with TRBJ1-2; perhaps TRBD1 as D (6 bases). The germline CDR1 and CDR2 sequences are SGHRS and YFSETQ. The CDR3 is 17 amino acids. V dropped 4 bases and J dropped 6 bases, with 25 bases sitting between them. The CDR3 sequence is CASSPKAQTGAYDGYTF. The CDR3 DNA sequence: TGCGCCAGCAGCCCGAAAGCCCAGACAGGTGCCTACGATGGCTACACCTTC.

This clonotype was seen ten or more times. The gene calls are TRBV28 and TRBJ2-7; D is tentatively TRBD1 or TRBD2 (6 bases each). Trimming left V 7 bases short and J 5 bases short, with 12 bases between. The germline V gene encodes CDR1 MDHEN and CDR2 SYDVKM. The CDR3 loop spans 12 amino acids. The CDR3 spells CASKRGPNEQYF. The CDR3 DNA reads TGTGCCAGCAAACGGGGGCCGAACGAGCAGTACTTC.

This chain links TRBV13 with TRBJ2-7, with TRBD1 as a possible D gene (5 bases). V shed 5 bases and J shed 6 bases, with 11 bases lying between them. Germline V gene lookup returns CDR1 PRHDT and CDR2 FYEKMQ (reference sequence). This CDR3 has 12 amino acids. CDR3 sequence: CASSAEGAEQYF. The CDR3 region has the DNA TGTGCCAGCAGCGCGGAAGGGGCCGAGCAGTACTTC.

The chain employs TRBV20-1 and TRBJ2-7, with D possibly matching TRBD2 (7 bases). The CDR3 extends over 13 amino acids. The V end lost 4 bases, the J end lost 3 bases, and 13 bases lay between the germline ends. Germline CDR1 DFQATT, CDR2 SNEGSKA (reference sequence). CDR3 sequence (DNA): TGCAGTGCTATGGGGGGGGCGTACTACGAGCAGTACTTC. Translating gives CSAMGGAYYEQYF.

The table lists this clonotype with many counts. The chain recombines TRBV20-1 with TRBJ1-5; 7 bases align to TRBD1. The CDR3 runs to 12 residues. The V and J ends lost 4 bases and 4 bases, in that order; junction bases with no gene match: 1. From germline, CDR1 is DFQATT and CDR2 SNEGSKA (reference sequence). CDR3 coding DNA: TGCAGTGCTAAGACAGGGAATCAGCCCCAGCATTTT. Its translation: CSAKTGNQPQHF.

The chain joins TRBV6-6 to TRBJ1-2, with D possibly TRBD1 on 6 matching bases. Germline CDR1 reads MNHNY; CDR2 reads SVGAGI (reference sequence). Trimming removed 0 bases from V and 8 bases from J, with 16 bases in between. The CDR3 loop spans 15 amino acids. The CDR3 bases are TGTGCCAGCAGTTACTCGGACAGCCTTCTGAGGGGCTACACCTTC. It yields the protein CASSYSDSLLRGYTF.

In its sample, this clonotype was seen many times. The chain links TRBV28 to TRBJ2-7; TRBD1 agrees at 8 bases. Germline V gene data show CDR1 as MDHEN and CDR2 as SYDVKM. The trim removed 2 bases at V and 2 bases at J, leaving 14 bases unmatched. The CDR3 is 18 residues long. The CDR3 region is CASSLLLARDRFPYEQYF. Here the CDR3 DNA reads TGTGCCAGCAGTTTACTACTCGCCCGGGACAGGTTCCCCTACGAGCAGTACTTC.

This clonotype was found a few times. This chain links TRBV25-1 with TRBJ1-5; tentative D call: TRBD1 (6 bases). There are 16 residues in the CDR3. Germline CDR1 and CDR2: MGHDK and SYGVNS. The V end lost 1 base, the J end lost 0 bases, and 10 bases lay between the germline ends. The CDR3 sequence is CASSELEGDSNQPQHF. The CDR3 region has the DNA TGTGCCAGCAGTGAATTAGAGGGGGATAGCAATCAGCCCCAGCATTTT.

This chain links TRBV7-8 with TRBJ1-5; D remains unclear. CDR1 SGHVS and CDR2 FQNEAQ come from the germline V gene. CDR3 length: 15 residues. V was clipped by 3 bases and J by 3 bases, with 12 bases between them. CDR3 nucleotides: TGTGCCAGCAGCTTCGGACGGCAGTACAATCAGCCCCAGCATTTT. The encoded protein is CASSFGRQYNQPQHF.